The sequence of this T cell receptor (beta chain) was determined in a study of identical twins. Trimming took 4 bases from V and 2 from J; bases not matched to a gene: 4. The germline V gene has CDR1 SGHKS and CDR2 YYEKEE (reference sequence). The CDR3 is 15 amino acids. Each CDR3 protein gets one entry after TCRdb re-called the 5' RACE reads with MiXCR. The sample lists about 890,000 distinct CDR3 sequences, 9% to 15% seen once, with about 1.5% in the top ten. This clonotype was counted a few times. These sequences were also reported in another study, on yellow fever vaccine responses in identical twins.

The clonotype comes from a woman between 18 and 29 years old in good health. The sequenced material came from PBMCs. The chain combines TRBV5-5 with TRBJ2-2, with 8 bases aligning to TRBD1. CDR3 DNA sequence: TGTGCCAGCAGCCCAGGGGGCTCAAACACCGGGGAGCTGTTTTTT. Translating it yields CASSPGGSNTGELFF.